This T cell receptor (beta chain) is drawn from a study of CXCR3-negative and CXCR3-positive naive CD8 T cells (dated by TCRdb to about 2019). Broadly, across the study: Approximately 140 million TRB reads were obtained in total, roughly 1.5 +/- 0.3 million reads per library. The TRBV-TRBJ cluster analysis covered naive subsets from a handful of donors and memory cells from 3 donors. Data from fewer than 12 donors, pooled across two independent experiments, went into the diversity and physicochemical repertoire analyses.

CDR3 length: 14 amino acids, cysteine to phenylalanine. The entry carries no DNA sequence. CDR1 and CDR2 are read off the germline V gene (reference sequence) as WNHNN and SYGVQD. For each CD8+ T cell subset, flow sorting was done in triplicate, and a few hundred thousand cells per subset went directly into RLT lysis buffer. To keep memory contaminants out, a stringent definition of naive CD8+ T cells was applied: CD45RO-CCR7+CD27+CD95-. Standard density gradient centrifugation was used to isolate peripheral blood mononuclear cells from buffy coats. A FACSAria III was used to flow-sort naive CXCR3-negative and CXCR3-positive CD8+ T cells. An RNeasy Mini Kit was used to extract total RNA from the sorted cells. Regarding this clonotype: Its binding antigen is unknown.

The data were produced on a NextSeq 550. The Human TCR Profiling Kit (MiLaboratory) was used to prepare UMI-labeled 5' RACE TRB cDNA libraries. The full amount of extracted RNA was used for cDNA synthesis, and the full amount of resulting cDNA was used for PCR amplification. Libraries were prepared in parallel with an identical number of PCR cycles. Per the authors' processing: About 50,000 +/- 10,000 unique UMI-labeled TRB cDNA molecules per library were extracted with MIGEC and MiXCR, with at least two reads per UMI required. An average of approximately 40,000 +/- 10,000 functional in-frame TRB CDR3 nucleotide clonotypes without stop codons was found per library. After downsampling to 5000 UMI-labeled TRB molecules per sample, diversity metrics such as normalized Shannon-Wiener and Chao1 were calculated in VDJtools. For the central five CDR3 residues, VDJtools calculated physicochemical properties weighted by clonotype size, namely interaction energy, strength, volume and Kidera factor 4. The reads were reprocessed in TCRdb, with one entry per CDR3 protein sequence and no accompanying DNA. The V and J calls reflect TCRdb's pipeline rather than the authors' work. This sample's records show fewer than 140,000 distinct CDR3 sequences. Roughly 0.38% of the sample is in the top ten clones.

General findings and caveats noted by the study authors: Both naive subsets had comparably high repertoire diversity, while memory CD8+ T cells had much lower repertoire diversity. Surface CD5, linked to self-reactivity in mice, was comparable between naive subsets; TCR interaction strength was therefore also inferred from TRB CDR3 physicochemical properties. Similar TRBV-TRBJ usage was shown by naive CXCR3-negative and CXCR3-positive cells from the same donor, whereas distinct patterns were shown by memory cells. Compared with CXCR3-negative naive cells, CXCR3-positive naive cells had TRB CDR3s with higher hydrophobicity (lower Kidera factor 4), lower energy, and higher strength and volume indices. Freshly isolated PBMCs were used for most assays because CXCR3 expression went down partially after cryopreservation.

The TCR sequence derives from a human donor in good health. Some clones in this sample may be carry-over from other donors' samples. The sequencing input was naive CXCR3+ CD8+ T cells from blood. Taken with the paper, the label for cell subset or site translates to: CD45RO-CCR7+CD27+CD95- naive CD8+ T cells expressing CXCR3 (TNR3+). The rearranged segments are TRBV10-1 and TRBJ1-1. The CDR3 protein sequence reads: CASSEGRSSTEAFF.